This T cell receptor beta chain came from a study of siplizumab effects on memory and regulatory T cells. Study-level points and caveats: Among sequences traceable to unstimulated CD4+ memory cells, alloreactive ones were significantly reduced by siplizumab. Naive T cells, seemingly more diverse than memory cells, seemed major alloresponse contributors.

TCRdb's copy holds only in-frame clones and misses some; the assay was immunoSEQ multiplex PCR. The repertoire has 95,000 to 100,000 clones, 80% to 95% of them found once; the top ten carry more than 10%. Worth noting for this clone: The antigen remains unidentified.

Sequenced input: non-Treg CD4+ T cells sorted from blood. This receptor was identified in a human donor in good health.

The CDR3 DNA sequence: TGCGCCAGCAGCTTGGTTAGCGGGACCTACGAGCAGTACTTC. Its translation: CASSLVSGTYEQYF. J is TRBJ2-7 and V is TRBV5-1; 8 bases map to TRBD2. CDR1 and CDR2 from the germline V gene are SGHRS and YFSETQ. The CDR3 is 14 amino acids. V lost 0 bases to trimming and J lost 2 bases; unmatched junction nucleotides: 1.